This is a list of T cell receptor beta chains from one sample in a study of human T cells and chemical hapten exposure. TCRdb passed the RACE reads through MiXCR, listing each CDR3 protein once. Found here are under 90,000 distinct CDR3 sequences, 8.6% of them singletons; the top ten hold less than 2%. The sequenced sample was whole blood. The receptors derive from a male donor in good health. Some clones in this sample may be carry-over from other donors' samples. The CDR3 runs from the conserved cysteine through the conserved F or W. D genes are given only for firm matches. For some rows the clone size is stated as once, few or many, or as a class when expanded; others skip it.

TRBV25-1	few	-	TRBJ2-3	CASSESARVTDTQYF	TGTGCCAGCAGTGAATCCGCGAGGGTCACAGATACGCAGTATTTT
TRBV12-3/TRBV12-4	-	-	TRBJ1-1	CASSLTGYAEAFF	TGTGCCAGCAGTCTGACAGGCTATGCAGAAGCTTTCTTT
TRBV27	many	-	TRBJ2-7	CASSLQGNEQYF	TGTGCCAGCAGTTTGCAGGGCAACGAGCAGTACTTC
TRBV12-5	many	-	TRBJ1-3	CASGLGQGNTIYF	TGTGCTAGTGGTTTGGGACAGGGAAACACCATATATTTT
TRBV19	-	TRBD2	TRBJ2-1	CASSILAGLGGNEQFF	TGTGCCAGTAGTATTCTAGCGGGATTGGGAGGCAATGAGCAGTTCTTC
TRBV3-1	few	-	TRBJ1-2	CASSQYEQGSYTF	TGTGCCAGCAGCCAATATGAACAGGGTAGCTACACCTTC
TRBV7-9	-	TRBD2	TRBJ2-3	CASSPRTSGTEDTQYF	TGTGCCAGCAGCCCGCGGACTAGCGGGACGGAGGATACGCAGTATTTT
TRBV7-3	-	-	TRBJ2-1	CASSHGGTRDNEQFF	TGTGCCAGCAGCCACGGGGGAACCCGGGACAATGAGCAGTTCTTC
TRBV6-5	-	-	TRBJ2-7	CASSSSARGNEQYF	TGTGCCAGCAGTTCGTCCGCCAGGGGTAACGAGCAGTACTTC
TRBV6-2/TRBV6-3	few	TRBD1	TRBJ2-6	CASRTGTGESGANVLTF	TGTGCCAGCAGAACCGGGACAGGGGAATCTGGGGCCAACGTCCTGACTTTC
TRBV12-3/TRBV12-4	few	TRBD2	TRBJ2-3	CASTLAGMSDTQYF	TGTGCCAGCACCCTAGCGGGGATGTCAGATACGCAGTATTTT
TRBV5-6	many	-	TRBJ1-5	CASSGNMDRGQPQHF	TGTGCCAGCAGCGGGAATATGGACCGGGGCCAGCCCCAGCATTTT
TRBV6-2/TRBV6-3	many	-	TRBJ1-2	CASSYSGPVYGYTF	TGTGCCAGCAGTTACTCGGGACCGGTCTATGGCTACACCTTC
TRBV2	few	TRBD1	TRBJ2-2	CASLSGTGIGELFF	TGTGCCAGTCTTTCCGGGACAGGGATCGGGGAGCTGTTTTTT
TRBV6-1	many	TRBD1	TRBJ2-7	CASSASDRGPSYEQYF	TGTGCCAGCAGTGCGTCGGACAGGGGGCCTTCCTACGAGCAGTACTTC
TRBV12-3/TRBV12-4	few	TRBD2	TRBJ2-1	CASRPGPGTRNNEQFF	TGTGCCAGCAGACCAGGCCCCGGGACTAGAAACAATGAGCAGTTCTTC
TRBV29-1	-	-	TRBJ2-3	CSVLLMLADTQYF	TGCAGCGTACTATTGATGTTAGCAGATACGCAGTATTTT
TRBV3-1	few	TRBD1	TRBJ2-6	CASRRSGTGSLSGANVLTF	TGTGCCAGCAGGAGGTCCGGGACAGGGTCGCTCTCTGGGGCCAACGTCCTGACTTTC
TRBV25-1	many	-	TRBJ1-1	CASSAFVNTEAFF	TGTGCCAGCAGTGCCTTCGTGAACACTGAAGCTTTCTTT